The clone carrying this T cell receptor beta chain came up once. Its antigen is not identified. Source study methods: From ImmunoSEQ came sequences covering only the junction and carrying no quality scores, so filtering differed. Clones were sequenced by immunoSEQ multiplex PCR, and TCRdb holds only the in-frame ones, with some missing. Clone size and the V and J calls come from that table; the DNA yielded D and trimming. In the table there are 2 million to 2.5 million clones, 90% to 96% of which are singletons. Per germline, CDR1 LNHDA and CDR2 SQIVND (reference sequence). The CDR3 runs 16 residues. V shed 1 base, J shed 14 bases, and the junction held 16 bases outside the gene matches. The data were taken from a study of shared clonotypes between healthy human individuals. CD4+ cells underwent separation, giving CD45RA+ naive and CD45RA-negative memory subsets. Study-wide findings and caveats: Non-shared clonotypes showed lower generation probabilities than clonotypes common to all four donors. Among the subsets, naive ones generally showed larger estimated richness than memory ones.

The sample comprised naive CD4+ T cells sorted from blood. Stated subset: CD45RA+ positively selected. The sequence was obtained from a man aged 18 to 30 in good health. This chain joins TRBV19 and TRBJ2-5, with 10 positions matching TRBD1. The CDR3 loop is CASSIVPGQGIPILYF. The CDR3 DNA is TGTGCCAGTAGTATAGTCCCGGGACAGGGGATCCCGATACTCTACTTC.